What follows is one TCR beta chain and its context. The data originate from a study of cytomegalovirus exposure and HLA in healthy donors. Vbeta (60) and Jbeta (13) primers were used in the PCR. The table came from immunoSEQ multiplex PCR; TCRdb's copy has only in-frame clones and leaves some out. The sample carries some 120,000 clones, around 73% recorded once. The sequence was obtained from a man aged 50 to 60 in good health and CMV-seronegative. The sample consisted of PBMCs.

The CDR3 loop is CASSQGDSSILSNQPQHF. In DNA form, the CDR3 reads TGCGCCAGCAGCCAAGGAGACAGCTCTATCCTCAGCAATCAGCCCCAGCATTTT. The chain employs TRBV4-1 and TRBJ1-5; possible D gene TRBD1, 5 bases. This CDR3 has 18 residues. The ends were cut back, 1 base at V and 1 base at J, with 17 bases in the middle. Germline-derived CDR1 and CDR2 are MGHRA and YSYEKL.